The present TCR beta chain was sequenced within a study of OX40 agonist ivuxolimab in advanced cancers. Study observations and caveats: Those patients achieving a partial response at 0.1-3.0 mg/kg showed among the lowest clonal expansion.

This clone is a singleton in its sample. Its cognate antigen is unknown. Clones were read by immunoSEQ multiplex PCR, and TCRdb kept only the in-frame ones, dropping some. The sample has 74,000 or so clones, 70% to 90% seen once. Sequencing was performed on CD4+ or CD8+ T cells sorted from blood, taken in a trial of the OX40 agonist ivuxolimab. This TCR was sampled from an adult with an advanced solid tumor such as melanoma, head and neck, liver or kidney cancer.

Here the CDR3 DNA reads TGTGCCAGCAGGGGAACTAGCGGGTACGAGACCCAGTACTTC. The encoded protein is CASRGTSGYETQYF. V usage is TRBV6-6 and J usage is TRBJ2-5; TRBD2 matches at 9 bases. The ends lost 6 bases at V and 5 bases at J; junction bases unmatched: 7. Germline V gene sequence: CDR1 MNHNY, CDR2 SVGAGI (reference sequence). This CDR3 has 14 amino acids.